This T cell receptor beta chain was recovered during a study of cytomegalovirus exposure and HLA in healthy donors. Across the whole study: Some 91 million unique TCRs from HLA-typed donors were held in an early release of data.

This clone was counted between two and nine times. Its antigen remains unknown. Notes on the study in general: The study listed around 150 cytomegalovirus-associated TCR beta chains. With high specificity and sensitivity, the classifier reportedly diagnosed cytomegalovirus status.

Trimming cost V 3 bases and J 6 bases; bases outside gene matches: 7. The CDR3 length is 16 residues. Germline V gene sequence: CDR1 SGHRS, CDR2 YFSETQ. Amplification used 60 Vbeta primers and 13 Jbeta primers. The assay was immunoSEQ multiplex PCR, and TCRdb's table has in-frame clones only and misses some. The table has around 93,000 clones, 82% seen once. This chain uses TRBV5-1 with TRBJ2-2; 11 bases are shared with TRBD1. This TCR derives from a man in his fifties in good health and CMV-seronegative. The sample was PBMCs. The CDR3 reads CASSSYGQGAAGELFF. The CDR3 DNA reads as TGCGCCAGCAGCTCCTACGGACAGGGGGCAGCCGGGGAGCTGTTTTTT.